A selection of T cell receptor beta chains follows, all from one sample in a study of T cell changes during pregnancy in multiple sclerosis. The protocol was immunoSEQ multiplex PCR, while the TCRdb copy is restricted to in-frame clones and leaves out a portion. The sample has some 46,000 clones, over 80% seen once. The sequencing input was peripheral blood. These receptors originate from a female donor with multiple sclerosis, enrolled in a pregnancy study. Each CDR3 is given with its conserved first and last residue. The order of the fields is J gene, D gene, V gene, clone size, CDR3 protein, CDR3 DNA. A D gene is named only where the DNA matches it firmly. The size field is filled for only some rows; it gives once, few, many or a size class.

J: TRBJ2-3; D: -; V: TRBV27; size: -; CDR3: CASSLSIGSTDTQYF; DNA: TGTGCCAGCAGTTTATCGATAGGTAGCACAGATACGCAGTATTTT
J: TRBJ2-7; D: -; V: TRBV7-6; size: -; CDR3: CASSLQQAYEQYF; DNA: TGTGCCAGCAGCTTACAGCAAGCCTACGAGCAGTACTTC
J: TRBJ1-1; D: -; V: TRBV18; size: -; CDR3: CASSPDVDNTEAFF; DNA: TGTGCCAGCTCACCCGATGTCGATAACACTGAAGCTTTCTTT
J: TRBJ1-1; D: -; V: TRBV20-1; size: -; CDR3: CSAPDQWEAFF; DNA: TGCAGTGCTCCGGACCAATGGGAGGCTTTCTTT
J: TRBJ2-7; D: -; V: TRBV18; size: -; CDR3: CASSPGAYEQYF; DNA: TGTGCCAGCTCACCGGGGGCCTACGAGCAGTACTTC
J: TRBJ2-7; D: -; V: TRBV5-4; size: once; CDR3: CASSLRGPLREQYF; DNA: TGTGCCAGCAGCTTGCGAGGGCCCCTAAGGGAGCAGTACTTC
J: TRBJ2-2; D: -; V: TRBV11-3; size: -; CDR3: CASSLVGGSAGELFF; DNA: TGTGCCAGCAGCTTAGTAGGTGGGAGCGCCGGGGAGCTGTTTTTT
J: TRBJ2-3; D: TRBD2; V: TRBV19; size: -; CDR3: CASSATTSGKGDTQYF; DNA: TGTGCCAGTAGTGCAACGACTAGCGGGAAGGGAGATACGCAGTATTTT
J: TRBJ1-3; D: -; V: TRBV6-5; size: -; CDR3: CASSNPGNTIYF; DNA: TGTGCCAGCAGTAACCCTGGAAACACCATATATTTT
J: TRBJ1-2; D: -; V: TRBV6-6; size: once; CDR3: CASSYRGGDGYTF; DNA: TGTGCCAGCAGTTACAGAGGGGGAGATGGCTACACCTTC
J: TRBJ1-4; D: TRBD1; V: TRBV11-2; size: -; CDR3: CASSSRDRGEKLFF; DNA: TGTGCCAGCAGCTCCCGGGACAGGGGTGAAAAACTGTTTTTT
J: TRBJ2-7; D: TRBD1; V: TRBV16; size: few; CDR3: CASSALGQGRSEQYF; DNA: TGTGCCAGCAGCGCCCTGGGACAGGGGAGAAGCGAGCAGTACTTC
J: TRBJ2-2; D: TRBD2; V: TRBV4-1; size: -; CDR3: CASSQEAHHLAGGNTGELFF; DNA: TGCGCCAGCAGCCAAGAGGCCCACCACCTAGCGGGAGGGAACACCGGGGAGCTGTTTTTT
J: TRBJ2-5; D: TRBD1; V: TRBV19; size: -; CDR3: CASSILGQGGETQYF; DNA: TGTGCCAGTAGTATCCTCGGACAGGGGGGTGAGACCCAGTACTTC
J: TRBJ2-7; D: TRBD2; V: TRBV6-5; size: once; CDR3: CASSYSGLVSSYEQYF; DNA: TGTGCCAGCAGTTACTCAGGACTAGTAAGCTCCTACGAGCAGTACTTC
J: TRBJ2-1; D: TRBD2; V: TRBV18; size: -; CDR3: CASSTGLAAYEQFF; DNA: TGTGCCAGCTCCACCGGACTAGCAGCATATGAGCAGTTCTTC
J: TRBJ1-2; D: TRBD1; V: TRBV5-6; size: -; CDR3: CASSFRQGAYVGYTF; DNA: TGTGCCAGCAGCTTCCGACAGGGGGCATACGTTGGCTACACCTTC
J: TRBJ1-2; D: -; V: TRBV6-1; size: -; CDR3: CASSPDGNYGYTF; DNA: TGTGCCAGCAGTCCCGACGGAAACTATGGCTACACCTTC
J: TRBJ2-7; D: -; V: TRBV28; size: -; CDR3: CASSPEGLYEQYF; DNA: TGTGCCAGCAGTCCTGAGGGTTTGTACGAGCAGTACTTC
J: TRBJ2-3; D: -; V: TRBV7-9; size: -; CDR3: CASSLTRRQGTDTQYF; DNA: TGTGCCAGCAGCTTAACCCGACGTCAGGGGACAGATACGCAGTATTTT
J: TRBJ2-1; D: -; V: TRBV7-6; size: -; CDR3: CASSLANRENEQFF; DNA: TGTGCCAGCAGCTTAGCTAACAGGGAAAATGAGCAGTTCTTC
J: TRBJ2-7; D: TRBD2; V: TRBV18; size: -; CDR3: CASSPPENSGMVSYEQYF; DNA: TGTGCCAGCTCACCACCGGAGAATAGCGGGATGGTATCCTACGAGCAGTACTTC
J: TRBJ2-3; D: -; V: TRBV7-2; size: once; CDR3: CASSLVGGPYTDTQYF; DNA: TGTGCCAGCAGCTTAGTAGGAGGTCCTTACACAGATACGCAGTATTTT
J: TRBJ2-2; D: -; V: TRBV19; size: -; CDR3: CASSIVDVGAGELFF; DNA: TGTGCCAGTAGTATAGTAGACGTGGGGGCGGGGGAGCTGTTTTTT
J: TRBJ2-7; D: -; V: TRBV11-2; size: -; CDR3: CASSLRTINTYEQYF; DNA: TGTGCCAGCAGCTTAAGGACTATTAATACCTACGAGCAGTACTTC
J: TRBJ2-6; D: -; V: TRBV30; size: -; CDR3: CAWSVSGANVLTF; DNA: TGTGCCTGGAGTGTATCTGGGGCCAACGTCCTGACTTTC
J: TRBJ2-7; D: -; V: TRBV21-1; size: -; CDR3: CASIKQGVVPYEQYF; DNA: TGTGCCAGCATCAAACAGGGGGTCGTACCCTACGAGCAGTACTTC
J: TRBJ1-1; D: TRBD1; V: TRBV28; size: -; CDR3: CASSPDRARNTEAFF; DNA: TGTGCCAGCAGCCCGGACAGGGCCAGGAACACTGAAGCTTTCTTT
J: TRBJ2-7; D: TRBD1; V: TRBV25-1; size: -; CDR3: CASSESSGTGVNEQYF; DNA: TGTGCCAGCAGTGAATCATCCGGGACAGGGGTGAACGAGCAGTACTTC
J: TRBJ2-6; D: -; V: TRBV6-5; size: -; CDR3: CASSYSSGDGANVLTF; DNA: TGTGCCAGCAGTTACTCGTCGGGCGATGGGGCCAACGTCCTGACTTTC
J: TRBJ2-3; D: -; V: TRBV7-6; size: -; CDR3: CASSLGLASDTQYF; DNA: TGTGCCAGCAGCTTAGGTCTAGCCTCAGATACGCAGTATTTT
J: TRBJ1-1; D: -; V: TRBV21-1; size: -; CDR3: CASNPFARGMNTEAFF; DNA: TGTGCCAGCAACCCCTTTGCTCGAGGGATGAACACTGAAGCTTTCTTT
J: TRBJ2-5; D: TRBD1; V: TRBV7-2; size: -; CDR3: CASSFRGTGSRETQYF; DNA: TGTGCCAGCAGTTTTAGGGGGACAGGGAGTAGGGAGACCCAGTACTTC
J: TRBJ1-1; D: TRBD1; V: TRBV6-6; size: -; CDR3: CASSDRDRIYTEAFF; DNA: TGTGCCAGCAGTGACCGGGACAGGATTTACACTGAAGCTTTCTTT
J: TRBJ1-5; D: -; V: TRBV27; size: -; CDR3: CASSFHNQPQHF; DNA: TGTGCCAGCAGTTTCCACAATCAGCCCCAGCATTTT
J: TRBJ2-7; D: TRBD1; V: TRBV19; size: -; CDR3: CASSPVRDRAYEQYF; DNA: TGTGCCAGTAGTCCCGTCCGGGACAGAGCCTACGAGCAGTACTTC
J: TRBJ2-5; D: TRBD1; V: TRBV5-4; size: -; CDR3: CASSLGTGGWETQYF; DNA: TGTGCCAGCAGCTTGGGGACAGGGGGCTGGGAGACCCAGTACTTC
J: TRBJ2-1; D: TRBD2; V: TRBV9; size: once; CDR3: CASSGRLAGGISYNEQFF; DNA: TGTGCCAGCAGCGGTCGACTAGCGGGAGGCATCTCCTACAATGAGCAGTTCTTC
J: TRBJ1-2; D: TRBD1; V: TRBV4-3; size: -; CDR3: CASSQELFQGGNDYGYTF; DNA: TGCGCCAGCAGCCAAGAACTTTTTCAGGGGGGTAACGACTATGGCTACACCTTC
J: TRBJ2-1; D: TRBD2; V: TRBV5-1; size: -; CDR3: CASSLPGLANSYNEQFF; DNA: TGCGCCAGCAGCTTGCCGGGACTAGCGAACTCCTACAATGAGCAGTTCTTC
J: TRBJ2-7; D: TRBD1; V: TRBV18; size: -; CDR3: CASSPPDRVYEQYF; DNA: TGTGCCAGCTCACCGCCTGACAGGGTCTACGAGCAGTACTTC
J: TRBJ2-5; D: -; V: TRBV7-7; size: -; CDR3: CASSLGLAGETQYF; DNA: TGTGCCAGCAGCTTAGGCCTAGCAGGCGAGACCCAGTACTTC